Listed below are T cell receptor beta chains from one sample, sequenced in a study of molecular identifiers for immune sequencing clone quantification. TCRdb re-called the PCR reads through MiXCR, storing one row per CDR3 protein. Of over 55,000 distinct CDR3 sequences listed, around a sixth are singletons. The sequencing input was naive CD8+ T cells from blood, with Jurkat cell RNA spiked in. The receptor set was obtained from a human donor in good health. Some libraries in this study had Jurkat cell RNA spiked in. Both conserved end residues are part of each CDR3. Fields, in order: V gene, J gene, D gene, clone size, CDR3 DNA, CDR3 protein. The D gene is left open where the match is weak. Expanded clones are given a class, and other clones once, few, many or no size at all.

V gene: TRBV27; J gene: TRBJ2-7; D gene: TRBD2; clone size: many; CDR3 DNA: TGTGCCAGCAGCCTACTAGCGGTCTCCTACGAGCAGTACTTC; CDR3 protein: CASSLLAVSYEQYF
V gene: TRBV19; J gene: TRBJ2-1; D gene: TRBD2; clone size: few; CDR3 DNA: TGTGCCAGTAGTATAATGTGGGCGGGAGGTTTTTATGAGCAGTTCTTC; CDR3 protein: CASSIMWAGGFYEQFF
V gene: TRBV2; J gene: TRBJ2-3; D gene: TRBD2; clone size: many; CDR3 DNA: TGTGCCAGCAGTGAAGGACTAGCGGGCGCAGATACGCAGTATTTT; CDR3 protein: CASSEGLAGADTQYF
V gene: TRBV11-3; J gene: TRBJ1-5; D gene: -; clone size: many; CDR3 DNA: TGTGCCAGCAGCTTATCCGGCCGGGGTCAGCCCCAGCATTTT; CDR3 protein: CASSLSGRGQPQHF
V gene: TRBV30; J gene: TRBJ2-1; D gene: TRBD2; clone size: many; CDR3 DNA: TGTGCCTGGGCCGGTAGCGGGTTCTCCTACAATGAGCAGTTCTTC; CDR3 protein: CAWAGSGFSYNEQFF
V gene: TRBV20-1; J gene: TRBJ2-3; D gene: TRBD2; clone size: many; CDR3 DNA: TGCAGTGCTAGAGCCCGGACTAGCGGGAGTAGCACAGATACGCAGTATTTT; CDR3 protein: CSARARTSGSSTDTQYF
V gene: TRBV5-1; J gene: TRBJ2-7; D gene: TRBD2; clone size: -; CDR3 DNA: TGCGCCAGCAACAAGGGACTAGCGGGATCCTACGAGCAGTACTTC; CDR3 protein: CASNKGLAGSYEQYF
V gene: TRBV11-2; J gene: TRBJ2-3; D gene: -; clone size: -; CDR3 DNA: TGTGCCAGCACGAGGATAGGAGGCACAGATACGCAGTATTTT; CDR3 protein: CASTRIGGTDTQYF
V gene: TRBV7-9; J gene: TRBJ2-7; D gene: -; clone size: many; CDR3 DNA: TGTGCCAGCACCTACTCGGGGTTGCACGAGCAGTACTTC; CDR3 protein: CASTYSGLHEQYF
V gene: TRBV9; J gene: TRBJ2-1; D gene: TRBD2; clone size: many; CDR3 DNA: TGTGCCAGCAGCGTTCGTCTAGCGGCAGACTACAATGAGCAGTTCTTC; CDR3 protein: CASSVRLAADYNEQFF
V gene: TRBV5-1; J gene: TRBJ1-1; D gene: -; clone size: many; CDR3 DNA: TGCGCCAGCAGCTTAGGTGACAACGCTAACACTGAAGCTTTCTTT; CDR3 protein: CASSLGDNANTEAFF
V gene: TRBV11-1; J gene: TRBJ2-1; D gene: TRBD2; clone size: -; CDR3 DNA: TGTGCCAGCAGCTCATTAGCGGGAGGCCTCTGGGAGCAGTTCTTC; CDR3 protein: CASSSLAGGLWEQFF
V gene: TRBV27; J gene: TRBJ2-2; D gene: TRBD2; clone size: few; CDR3 DNA: TGTGCCAGCAGTTTGAGTTTTGGCGGGAGGTACACCGGGGAGCTGTTTTTT; CDR3 protein: CASSLSFGGRYTGELFF
V gene: TRBV15; J gene: TRBJ2-1; D gene: -; clone size: -; CDR3 DNA: TGTGCCACCAGGGGGACAACCTACAATGAGCAGTCCTTC; CDR3 protein: CATRGTTYNEQSF
V gene: TRBV24-1; J gene: TRBJ2-1; D gene: -; clone size: many; CDR3 DNA: TGTGCCACCAGTGGTCCCTACAATGAGCAGTTCTTC; CDR3 protein: CATSGPYNEQFF
V gene: TRBV9; J gene: TRBJ2-2; D gene: -; clone size: few; CDR3 DNA: TGTGCCAGCAGCGTCGGGACAATCTCCACCGGGGAGCTGTTTTTT; CDR3 protein: CASSVGTISTGELFF
V gene: TRBV5-5; J gene: TRBJ2-3; D gene: -; clone size: -; CDR3 DNA: TGTGCCAGCAGCTTGGGGTTAGTTTTCACAGATACGCAGTATTTT; CDR3 protein: CASSLGLVFTDTQYF
V gene: TRBV10-3; J gene: TRBJ2-7; D gene: TRBD1; clone size: -; CDR3 DNA: TGTGCCATCAGTCACCGGGACAGGGATTACGGGCAGTACTTC; CDR3 protein: CAISHRDRDYGQYF
V gene: TRBV6-5; J gene: TRBJ2-3; D gene: -; clone size: many; CDR3 DNA: TGTGCCAGCAGTTACGCCCGCACAGATACGCAGTATTTT; CDR3 protein: CASSYARTDTQYF
V gene: TRBV7-2; J gene: TRBJ1-1; D gene: TRBD1; clone size: many; CDR3 DNA: TGTGCCAGCAGCTTAACCGGGACAGGGATTACTGAAGCTTTCTTT; CDR3 protein: CASSLTGTGITEAFF